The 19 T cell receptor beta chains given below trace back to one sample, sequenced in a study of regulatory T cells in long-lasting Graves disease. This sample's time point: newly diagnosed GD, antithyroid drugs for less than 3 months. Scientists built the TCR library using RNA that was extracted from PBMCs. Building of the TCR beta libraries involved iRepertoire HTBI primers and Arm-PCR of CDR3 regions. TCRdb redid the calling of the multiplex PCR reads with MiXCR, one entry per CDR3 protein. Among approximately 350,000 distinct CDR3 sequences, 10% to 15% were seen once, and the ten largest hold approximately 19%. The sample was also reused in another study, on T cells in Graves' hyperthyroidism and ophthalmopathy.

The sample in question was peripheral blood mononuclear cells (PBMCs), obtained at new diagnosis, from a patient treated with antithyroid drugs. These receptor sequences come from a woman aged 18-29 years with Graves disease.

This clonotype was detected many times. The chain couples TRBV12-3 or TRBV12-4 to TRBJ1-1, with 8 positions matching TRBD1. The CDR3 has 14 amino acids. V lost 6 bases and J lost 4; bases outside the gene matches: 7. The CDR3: CASRTTGVPTEAFF. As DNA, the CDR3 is TGTGCCAGCAGGACGACAGGGGTTCCCACTGAAGCTTTCTTT.

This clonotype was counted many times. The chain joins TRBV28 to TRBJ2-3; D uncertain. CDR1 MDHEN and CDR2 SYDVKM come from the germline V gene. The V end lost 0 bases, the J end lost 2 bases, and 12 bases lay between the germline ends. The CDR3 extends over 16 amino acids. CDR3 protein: CASSLWGRTVTDTQYF. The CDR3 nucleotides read TGTGCCAGCAGTTTATGGGGCCGAACCGTCACAGATACGCAGTATTTT.

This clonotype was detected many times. Written as DNA, the CDR3 is TGTGCCAGCAGCTCCAGGGGGGGGGATGCTAATGAAAAACTGTTTTTT. Translating gives CASSSRGGDANEKLFF. The genes are TRBV7-2 and TRBJ1-4; 7 bases line up with TRBD1. The CDR3 has 16 amino acids. With V trimmed by 4 bases and J by 3 bases, 8 bases remained unmatched. Per the germline V gene, CDR1 is SGHTA and CDR2 is FQGNSA. Full variable domain (outside the CDR3, taken from reference TRBV7-2 and TRBJ1-4): GAGVSQSPSNKVTEKGKDVELRCDPISGHTALYWYRQSLGQGLEFLIYFQGNSAPDKSGLPSDRFSAERTGGSVSTLTIQRTQQEDSAVYLCASSSRGGDANEKLFFGSGTQLSVL.

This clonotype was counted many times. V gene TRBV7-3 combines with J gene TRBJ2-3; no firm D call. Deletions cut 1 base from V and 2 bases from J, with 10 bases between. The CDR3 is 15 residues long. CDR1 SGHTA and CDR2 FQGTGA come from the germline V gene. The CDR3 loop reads CASSLNVPFTDTQYF. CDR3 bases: TGTGCCAGCAGCTTAAACGTGCCTTTCACAGATACGCAGTATTTT. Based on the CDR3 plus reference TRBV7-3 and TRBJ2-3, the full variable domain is GAGVSQTPSNKVTEKGKYVELRCDPISGHTALYWYRQSLGQGPEFLIYFQGTGAADDSGLPNDRFFAVRPEGSVSTLKIQRTERGDSAVYLCASSLNVPFTDTQYFGPGTRLTVL.

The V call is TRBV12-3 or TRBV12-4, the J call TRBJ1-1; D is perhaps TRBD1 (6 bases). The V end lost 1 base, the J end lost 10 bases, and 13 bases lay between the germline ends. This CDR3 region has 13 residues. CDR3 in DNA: TGTGCCAGCAGTTTAGACAGGGTCGCTCGAGCTTTCTTT. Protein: CASSLDRVARAFF.

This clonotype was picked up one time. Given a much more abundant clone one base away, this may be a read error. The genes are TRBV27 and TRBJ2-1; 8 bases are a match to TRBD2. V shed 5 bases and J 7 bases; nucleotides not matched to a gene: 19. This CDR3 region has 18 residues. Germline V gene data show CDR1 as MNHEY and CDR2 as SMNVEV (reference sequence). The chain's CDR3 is CASSDYGGKSGRMNEQFF. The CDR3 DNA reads TGTGCCAGCAGTGATTACGGGGGCAAGAGCGGGAGAATGAATGAGCAGTTCTTC.

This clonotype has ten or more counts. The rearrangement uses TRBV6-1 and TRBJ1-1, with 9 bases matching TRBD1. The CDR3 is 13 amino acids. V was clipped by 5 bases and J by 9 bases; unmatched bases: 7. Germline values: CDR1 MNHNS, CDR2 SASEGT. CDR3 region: CASSPGQGVKAFF. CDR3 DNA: TGTGCCAGCAGTCCGGGACAGGGAGTAAAAGCTTTCTTT.

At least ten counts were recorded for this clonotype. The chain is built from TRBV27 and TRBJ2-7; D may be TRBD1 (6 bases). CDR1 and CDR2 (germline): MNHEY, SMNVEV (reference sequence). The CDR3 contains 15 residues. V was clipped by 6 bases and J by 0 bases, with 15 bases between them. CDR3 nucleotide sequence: TGTGCCAGCAGCTCTAGGGACACGATCTCCTACGAGCAGTACTTC. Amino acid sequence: CASSSRDTISYEQYF.

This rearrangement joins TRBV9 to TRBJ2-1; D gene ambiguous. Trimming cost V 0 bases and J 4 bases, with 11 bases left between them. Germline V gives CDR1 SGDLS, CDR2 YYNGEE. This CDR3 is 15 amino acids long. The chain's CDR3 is CASSVEDTLYNEQFF. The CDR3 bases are TGTGCCAGCAGCGTAGAAGACACCCTTTACAATGAGCAGTTCTTC.

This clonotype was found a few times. The CDR3 protein is CASSQGGRGFYEQYF. The CDR3 nucleotides read TGCGCCAGCAGCCAAGGTGGCAGGGGGTTCTACGAGCAGTACTTC. V usage is TRBV4-1 and J usage is TRBJ2-7, with TRBD1 matching over 7 bases. Trimming took 1 base from V and 3 from J; bases not matched to a gene: 6. The CDR3 runs to 15 residues. The germline V gene has CDR1 MGHRA and CDR2 YSYEKL.

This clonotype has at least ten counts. This CDR3 reads CASSTGRDPYNTEAFF. As DNA, the CDR3 is TGTGCCAGCAGTACCGGCCGGGACCCATATAACACTGAAGCTTTCTTT. J is TRBJ1-1 and V is TRBV2, with D perhaps matching TRBD1 (5 bases). In germline, CDR1 is SNHLY, CDR2 FYNNEI. The CDR3 is 16 amino acids. The V end was cut by 5 bases, the J end by 2 bases, with 18 bases between.

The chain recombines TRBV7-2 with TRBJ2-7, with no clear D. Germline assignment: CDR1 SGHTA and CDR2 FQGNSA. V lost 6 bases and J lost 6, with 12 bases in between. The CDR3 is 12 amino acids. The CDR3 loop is CASSLVGCEQYF. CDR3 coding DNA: TGTGCCAGCAGTCTAGTAGGCTGCGAGCAGTACTTC.

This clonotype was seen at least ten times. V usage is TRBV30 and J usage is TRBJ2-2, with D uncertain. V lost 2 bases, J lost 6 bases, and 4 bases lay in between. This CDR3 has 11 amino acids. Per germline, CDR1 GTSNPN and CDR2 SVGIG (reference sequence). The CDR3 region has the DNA TGTGCCTGGAGTAGGCCCGGGGAGCTGTTTTTT. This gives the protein CAWSRPGELFF.

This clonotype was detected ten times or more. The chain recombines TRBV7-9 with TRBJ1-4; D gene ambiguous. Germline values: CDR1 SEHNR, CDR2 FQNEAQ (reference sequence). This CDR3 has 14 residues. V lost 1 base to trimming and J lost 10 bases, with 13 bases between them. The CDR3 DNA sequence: TGTGCCAGCAGCTTAGGGTCGTGGACCAGAAAACTGTTTTTT. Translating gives CASSLGSWTRKLFF.

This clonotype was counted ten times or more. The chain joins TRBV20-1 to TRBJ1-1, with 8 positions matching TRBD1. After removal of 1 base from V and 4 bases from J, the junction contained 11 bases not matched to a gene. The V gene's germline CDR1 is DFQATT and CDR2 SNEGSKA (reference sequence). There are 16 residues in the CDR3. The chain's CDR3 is CSARGLPQGAGTEAFF. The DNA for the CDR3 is TGCAGTGCTAGAGGTCTACCCCAGGGGGCGGGCACTGAAGCTTTCTTT.

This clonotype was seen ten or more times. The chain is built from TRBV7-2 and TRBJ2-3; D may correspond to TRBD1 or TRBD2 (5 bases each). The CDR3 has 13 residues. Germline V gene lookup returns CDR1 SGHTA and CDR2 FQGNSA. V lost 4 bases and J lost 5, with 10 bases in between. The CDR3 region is CASSWGTGDTQYF. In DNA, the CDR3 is TGTGCCAGCAGCTGGGGGACGGGAGATACGCAGTATTTT.

CDR3: CASSYKSDGEQFF. CDR3 sequence (DNA): TGTGCCAGCAGTTATAAGTCAGATGGGGAGCAGTTCTTC. The rearrangement links TRBV6-2 or TRBV6-3 to TRBJ2-1; D is undetermined. The V end was cut by 3 bases, the J end by 10 bases, with 13 bases between. CDR3 length equals 13 residues. Germline assignment: CDR1 MNHEY and CDR2 SVGEGT.

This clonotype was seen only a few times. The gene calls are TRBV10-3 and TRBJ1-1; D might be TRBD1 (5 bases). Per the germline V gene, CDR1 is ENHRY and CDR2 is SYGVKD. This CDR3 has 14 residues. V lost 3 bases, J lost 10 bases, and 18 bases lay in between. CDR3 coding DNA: TGTGCCATCAGTGAACAACAGGCACTCCCGAGAGCTTTCTTT. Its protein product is CAISEQQALPRAFF.

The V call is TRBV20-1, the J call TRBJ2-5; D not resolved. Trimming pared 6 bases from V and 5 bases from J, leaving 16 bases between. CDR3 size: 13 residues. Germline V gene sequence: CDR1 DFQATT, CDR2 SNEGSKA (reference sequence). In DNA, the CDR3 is TGCAGTGCACAATTCCCCCTCCGGGAGACCCAGTACTTC. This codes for CSAQFPLRETQYF.